Listed below are T cell receptor beta chains from one sample, sequenced in a study of blood T cell repertoires in COVID-19. Data came from immunoSEQ multiplex PCR; TCRdb stores just in-frame clones and leaves some out. This sample yields about 200,000 clones, of which more than 70% are seen a single time; about 6% belongs to the top ten. Specimen: PBMCs or T cells enriched from blood (not recorded which). The receptors shown here come from a man between 40 and 49 years old with acute COVID-19. Each CDR3 is given with its conserved first and last residue. Fields, in order: V gene, D gene, J gene, CDR3 protein. The D gene is left open where the match is weak.

>TRBV7-6|TRBD1|TRBJ1-4
CASSPTGGLTTNEKLFF
>TRBV6-5|TRBD2|TRBJ2-7
CASSSQEREFSYEQYF
>TRBV18|TRBD1|TRBJ2-3
CASSPPGQPSDTQYF
>TRBV9|-|TRBJ1-5
CASSVSGQFNQPQHF
>TRBV20-1|TRBD2|TRBJ2-1
CSASDTGTSGNDEQFF
>TRBV30|-|TRBJ2-7
CAWSVTAEQYF
>TRBV5-4|-|TRBJ1-4
CASSLVGQGEKLFF
>TRBV30|TRBD2|TRBJ2-2
CAWSDPGGSRTGELFF
>TRBV28|TRBD1|TRBJ1-2
CASRTFDGTAGGYTF
>TRBV7-6|TRBD2|TRBJ2-1
CASSLEWGGSFVEQFF
>TRBV7-2|TRBD1|TRBJ1-2
CASAHRGNYYGYTF
>TRBV3-1/TRBV3-2|TRBD2|TRBJ2-3
CASSYTSGRHRGDTQYF
>TRBV5-1|TRBD1|TRBJ1-4
CASSSTGQMAEKLFF
>TRBV9|TRBD1|TRBJ1-2
CASSARQGAMDGYTF
>TRBV3-1/TRBV3-2|-|TRBJ2-5
CASSQALGWKETQYF
>TRBV7-9|TRBD1|TRBJ1-1
CASSTRTGMYGTEAFF
>TRBV6-2/TRBV6-3|-|TRBJ2-3
CASSLTATDTQYF
>TRBV27|-|TRBJ2-1
CASSPQGGGNEQFF
>TRBV5-1|TRBD1|TRBJ2-7
CASSLTGQSYEQYF
>TRBV6-5|TRBD2|TRBJ2-7
CASSYSTSGSGEQYF
>TRBV6-5|TRBD1|TRBJ2-7
CASSYPDRGYEQYF
>TRBV15|TRBD2|TRBJ2-3
CATSRDSGLAGDTQYF
>TRBV7-9|-|TRBJ1-4
CASSKTESNEKLFF
>TRBV7-9|TRBD1|TRBJ1-1
CASSVRTGGTEAFF
>TRBV28|-|TRBJ2-2
CASSSPAAGNTGELFF
>TRBV28|TRBD1|TRBJ1-2
CATRGDRLYGYTF
>TRBV30|-|TRBJ1-1
CAWSVKGLNTEAFF
>TRBV7-9|-|TRBJ1-1
CASSSPRTEHTEAFF
>TRBV29-1|TRBD2|TRBJ2-7
CTTKMLGLVSYEQYF
>TRBV28|-|TRBJ1-1
CASRLFPSTEAFF